This T cell receptor beta chain emerged from a study of T cell responses to AZD1222 COVID-19 vaccine. Overall study results and limits: With dominance at 160-218 and 743-854, vaccine-associated CD4 TCRs spanned spike.

Trimming cost V 6 bases and J 5 bases, with 8 bases left between them. There are 12 residues in the CDR3. Notes on this clone: Its cognate antigen is unknown.

The method was immunoSEQ multiplex PCR; TCRdb's version includes in-frame clones alone and lacks a portion of them. Of 150,000 to 200,000 clones in the sample, roughly nine tenths were seen once. Sequences were derived from peripheral blood, sampled 28 days after the second AZD1222 dose. J is TRBJ1-5 and V is TRBV12-3 or TRBV12-4, with D possibly TRBD1 on 5 matching bases. The clonotype originates from an adult who received the AZD1222 COVID-19 vaccine. The CDR3 here is CASSRGDQPQHF. The CDR3 DNA reads TGTGCCAGCAGCCGGGGGGATCAGCCCCAGCATTTT.